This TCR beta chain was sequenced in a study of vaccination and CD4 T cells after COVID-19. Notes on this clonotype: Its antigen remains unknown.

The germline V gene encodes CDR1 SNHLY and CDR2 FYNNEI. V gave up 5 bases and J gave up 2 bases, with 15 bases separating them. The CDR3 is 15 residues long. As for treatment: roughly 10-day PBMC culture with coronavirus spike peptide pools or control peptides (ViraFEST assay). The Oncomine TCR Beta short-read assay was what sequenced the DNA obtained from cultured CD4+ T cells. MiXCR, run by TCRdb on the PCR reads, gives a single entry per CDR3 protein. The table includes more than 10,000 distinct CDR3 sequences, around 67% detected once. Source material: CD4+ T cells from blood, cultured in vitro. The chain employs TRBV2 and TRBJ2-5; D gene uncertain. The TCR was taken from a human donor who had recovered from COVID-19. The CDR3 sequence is CASSREGQVQETQYF. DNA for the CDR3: TGTGCCAGCAGTCGAGAAGGGCAGGTTCAAGAGACCCAGTACTTC.